This TCR beta chain was profiled in a study of blood T cell repertoires in COVID-19. Study summary: Italy, Spain and the United States were the sources of the convalescent and acute COVID-19 samples. T cells, B-cell-depleted T cells, or PBMCs supplied cDNA or gDNA.

In the authors' methods: It was from reference gene primer amplification that nucleated cell counts were estimated. Sequenced by immunoSEQ multiplex PCR; TCRdb stores in-frame clones only, minus some. V and J calls and clone size are as listed in that table; D and trimming were resolved from the DNA. Among more than 95,000 clones listed, around 83% were seen once. Trimming shortened V by 0 bases and J by 6 bases, and 8 bases separated the two germline ends. The CDR3 covers 13 residues. The V gene's germline CDR1 is LNHNV and CDR2 YYDKDF (reference sequence). The V gene is TRBV15, the J gene TRBJ1-2, with D tentatively TRBD1 (5 bases). The source material was peripheral blood. The TCR sequence derives from a woman aged 60 to 75 in a cohort sampled during active or convalescent COVID-19. CDR3 coding DNA: TGTGCCACCAGCAGAGAAACAGGCCATGGCTACACCTTC. Amino acid sequence: CATSRETGHGYTF.